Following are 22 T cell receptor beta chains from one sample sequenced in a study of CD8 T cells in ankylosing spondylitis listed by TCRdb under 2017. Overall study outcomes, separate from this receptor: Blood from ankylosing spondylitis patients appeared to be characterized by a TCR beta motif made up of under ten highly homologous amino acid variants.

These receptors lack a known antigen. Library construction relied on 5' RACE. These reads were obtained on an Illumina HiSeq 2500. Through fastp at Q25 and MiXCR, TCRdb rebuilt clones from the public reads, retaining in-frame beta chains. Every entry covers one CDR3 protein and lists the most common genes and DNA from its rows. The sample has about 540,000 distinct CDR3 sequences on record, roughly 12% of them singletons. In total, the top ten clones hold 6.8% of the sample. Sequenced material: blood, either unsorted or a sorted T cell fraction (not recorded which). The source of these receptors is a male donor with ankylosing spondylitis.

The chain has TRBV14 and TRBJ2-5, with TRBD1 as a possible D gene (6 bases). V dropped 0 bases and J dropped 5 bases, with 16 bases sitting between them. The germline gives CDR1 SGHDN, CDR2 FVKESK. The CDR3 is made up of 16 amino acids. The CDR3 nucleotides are TGTGCCAGCAGCCAAGATCCTGGGGGCATTTGGGAGACCCAGTACTTC. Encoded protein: CASSQDPGGIWETQYF.

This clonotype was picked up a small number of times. The CDR3 nucleotides are TGTGCCAGTCTCCCCATTGAAAAACTGTTTTTT. Residues: CASLPIEKLFF. The chain recombines TRBV25-1 with TRBJ1-4, with D hard to call. This CDR3 has 11 residues. With 9 bases removed from V and 7 bases from J, the gap between germline ends came to 9 bases. Looked up from germline, CDR1 is MGHDK and CDR2 is SYGVNS. The variable domain in full, with the rest retrieved from reference TRBV25-1 and TRBJ1-4, is EADIYQTPRYLVIGTGKKITLECSQTMGHDKMYWYQQDPGMELHLIHYSYGVNSTEKGDLSSESTVSRIRTEHFPLTLESARPSHTSQYLCASLPIEKLFFGSGTQLSVL.

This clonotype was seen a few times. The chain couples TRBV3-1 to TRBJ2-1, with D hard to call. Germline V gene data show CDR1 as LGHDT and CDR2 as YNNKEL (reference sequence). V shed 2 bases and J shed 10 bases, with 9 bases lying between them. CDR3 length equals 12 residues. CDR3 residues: CASSQLSTEQFF. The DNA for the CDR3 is TGTGCCAGCAGCCAATTGTCCACGGAGCAGTTCTTC.

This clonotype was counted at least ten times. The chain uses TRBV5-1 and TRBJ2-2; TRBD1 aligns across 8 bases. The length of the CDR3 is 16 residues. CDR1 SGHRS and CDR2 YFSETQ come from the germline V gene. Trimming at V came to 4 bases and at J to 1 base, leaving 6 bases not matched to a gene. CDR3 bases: TGCGCCAGCAGCAGGACAGGGCTTGGGAACACCGGGGAGCTGTTTTTT. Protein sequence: CASSRTGLGNTGELFF.

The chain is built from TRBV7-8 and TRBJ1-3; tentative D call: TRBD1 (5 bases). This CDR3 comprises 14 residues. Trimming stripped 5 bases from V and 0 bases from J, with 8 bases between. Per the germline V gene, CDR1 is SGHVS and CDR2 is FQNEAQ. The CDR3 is CASSRTTSGNTIYF. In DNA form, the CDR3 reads TGTGCCAGCAGCCGGACAACCTCTGGAAACACCATATATTTT.

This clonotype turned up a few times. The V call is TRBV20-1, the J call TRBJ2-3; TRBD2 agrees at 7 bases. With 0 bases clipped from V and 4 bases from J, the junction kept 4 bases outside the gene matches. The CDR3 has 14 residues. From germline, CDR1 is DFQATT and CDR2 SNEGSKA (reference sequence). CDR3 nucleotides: TGCAGTGCTAGAGAGGGACGGGAGGCAGATACGCAGTATTTT. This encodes CSAREGREADTQYF.

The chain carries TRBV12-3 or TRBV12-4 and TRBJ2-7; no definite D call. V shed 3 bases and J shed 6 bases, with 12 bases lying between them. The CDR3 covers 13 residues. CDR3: CASSFGIGGEQYF. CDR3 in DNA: TGTGCCAGCAGTTTTGGTATAGGTGGCGAGCAGTACTTC.

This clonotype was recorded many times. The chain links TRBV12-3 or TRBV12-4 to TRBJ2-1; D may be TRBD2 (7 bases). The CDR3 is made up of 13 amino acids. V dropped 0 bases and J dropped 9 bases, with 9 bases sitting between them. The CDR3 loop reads CASSLAGGGEQFF. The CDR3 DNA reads TGTGCCAGCAGTTTAGCGGGAGGGGGTGAGCAGTTCTTC.

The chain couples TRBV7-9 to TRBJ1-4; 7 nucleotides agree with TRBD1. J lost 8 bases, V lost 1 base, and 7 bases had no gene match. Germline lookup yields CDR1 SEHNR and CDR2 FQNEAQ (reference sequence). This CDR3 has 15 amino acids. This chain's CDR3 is CASSLDPGTDEKLFF. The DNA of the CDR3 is TGTGCCAGCAGCTTAGACCCCGGGACAGACGAAAAACTGTTTTTT.

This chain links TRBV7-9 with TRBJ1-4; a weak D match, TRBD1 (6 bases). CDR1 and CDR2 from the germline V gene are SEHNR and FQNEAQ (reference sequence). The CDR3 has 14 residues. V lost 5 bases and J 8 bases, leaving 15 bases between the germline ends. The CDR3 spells CASSLGHTGEKLFF. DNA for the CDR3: TGTGCCAGCAGCCTGGGACACACCGGCGAAAAACTGTTTTTT.

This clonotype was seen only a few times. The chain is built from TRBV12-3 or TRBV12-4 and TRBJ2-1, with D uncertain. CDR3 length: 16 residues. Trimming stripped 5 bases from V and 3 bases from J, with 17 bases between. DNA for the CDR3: TGTGCCAGCAGTGAGTCCCGGGCCGGTCTCTACAATGAGCAGTTCTTC. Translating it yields CASSESRAGLYNEQFF.

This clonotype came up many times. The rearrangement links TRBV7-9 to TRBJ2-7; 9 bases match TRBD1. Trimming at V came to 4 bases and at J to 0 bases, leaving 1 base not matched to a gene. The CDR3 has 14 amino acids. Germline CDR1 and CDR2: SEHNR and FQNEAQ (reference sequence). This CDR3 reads CASSSQGASYEQYF. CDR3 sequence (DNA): TGTGCCAGCAGCTCACAGGGGGCCTCCTACGAGCAGTACTTC.

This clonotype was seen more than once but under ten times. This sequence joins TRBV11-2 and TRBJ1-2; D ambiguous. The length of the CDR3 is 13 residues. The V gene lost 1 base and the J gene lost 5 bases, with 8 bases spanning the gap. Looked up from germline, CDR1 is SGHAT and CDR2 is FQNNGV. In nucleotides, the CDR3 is TGTGCCAGCAGCTTAGCGTTAGGTTATGGCTACACCTTC. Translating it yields CASSLALGYGYTF.

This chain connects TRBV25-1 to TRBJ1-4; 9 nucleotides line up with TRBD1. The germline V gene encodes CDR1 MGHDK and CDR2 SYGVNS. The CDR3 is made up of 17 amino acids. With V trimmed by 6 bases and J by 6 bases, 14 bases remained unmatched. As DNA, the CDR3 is TGTGCCAGCAGAGGGACAGGGAGGTCCGCAGGTCATGAAAAACTGTTTTTT. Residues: CASRGTGRSAGHEKLFF.

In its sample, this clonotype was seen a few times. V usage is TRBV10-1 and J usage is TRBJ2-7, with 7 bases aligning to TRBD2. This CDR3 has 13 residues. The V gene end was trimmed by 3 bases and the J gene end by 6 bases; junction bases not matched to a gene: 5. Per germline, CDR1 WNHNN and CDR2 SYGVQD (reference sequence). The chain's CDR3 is CASSDPAGIEQYF. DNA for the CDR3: TGCGCCAGCAGTGATCCAGCGGGGATCGAGCAGTACTTC.

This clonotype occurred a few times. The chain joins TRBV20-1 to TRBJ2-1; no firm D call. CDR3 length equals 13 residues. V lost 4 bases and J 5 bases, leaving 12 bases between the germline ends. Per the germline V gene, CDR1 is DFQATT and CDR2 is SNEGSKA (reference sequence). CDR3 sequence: CSAIETSDNEQFF. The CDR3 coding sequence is TGCAGTGCTATCGAGACGTCAGACAATGAGCAGTTCTTC.

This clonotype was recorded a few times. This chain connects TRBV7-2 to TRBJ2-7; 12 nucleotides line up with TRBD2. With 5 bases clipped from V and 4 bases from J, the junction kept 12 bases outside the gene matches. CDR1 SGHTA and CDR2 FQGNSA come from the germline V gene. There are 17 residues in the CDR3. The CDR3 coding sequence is TGTGCCAGCAGCACACTCGCTAGCGGGAGGGCCTTGTACGAGCAGTACTTC. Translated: CASSTLASGRALYEQYF.

The DNA of the CDR3 is TGTGCCAGCGGGCGTAGAGGGGTAGATACGCAGTATTTT. Its protein is CASGRRGVDTQYF. The V gene is TRBV27, the J gene TRBJ2-3; D is tentatively TRBD1 or TRBD2 (5 bases each). Germline-derived CDR1 and CDR2 are MNHEY and SMNVEV (reference sequence). The CDR3 covers 13 residues. Deletions cut 8 bases from V and 5 bases from J, with 14 bases between.

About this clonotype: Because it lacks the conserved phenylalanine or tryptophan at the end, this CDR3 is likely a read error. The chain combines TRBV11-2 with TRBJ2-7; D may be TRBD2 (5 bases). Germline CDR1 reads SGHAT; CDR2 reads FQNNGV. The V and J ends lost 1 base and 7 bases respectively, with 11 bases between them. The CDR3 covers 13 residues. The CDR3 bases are TGTGCCAGCAGCTTAGTGCGGGTGGGGGAGCAGTACCTC. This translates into CASSLVRVGEQYL.

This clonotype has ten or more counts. The CDR3 DNA follows: TGTGCCAGCAGCCGTGGAGATACGCAGTATTTT. This encodes CASSRGDTQYF. V is TRBV12-3 or TRBV12-4 and J is TRBJ2-3; D call uncertain. Trimming pared 6 bases from V and 5 bases from J, leaving 6 bases between. This CDR3 spans 11 amino acids.

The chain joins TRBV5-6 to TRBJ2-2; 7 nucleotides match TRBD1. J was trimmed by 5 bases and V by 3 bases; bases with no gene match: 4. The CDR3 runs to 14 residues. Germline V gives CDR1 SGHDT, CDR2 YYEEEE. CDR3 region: CASSWDRITGELFF. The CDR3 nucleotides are TGTGCCAGCAGCTGGGACAGAATAACCGGGGAGCTGTTTTTT.

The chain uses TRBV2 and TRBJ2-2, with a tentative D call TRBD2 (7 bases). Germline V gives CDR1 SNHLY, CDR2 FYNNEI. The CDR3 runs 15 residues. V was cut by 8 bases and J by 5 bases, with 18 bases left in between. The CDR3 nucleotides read TGTGCCAGCTCGGGCCCGGGGGGCCCGACCGGGGAGCTGTTTTTT. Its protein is CASSGPGGPTGELFF. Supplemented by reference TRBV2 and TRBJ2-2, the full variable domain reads EPEVTQTPSHQVTQMGQEVILRCVPISNHLYFYWYRQILGQKVEFLVSFYNNEISEKSEIFDDQFSVERPDGSNFTLKIRSTKLEDSAMYFCASSGPGGPTGELFFGEGSRLTVL.